The present T cell receptor (beta chain) was sequenced within a study of patients and donors after allogeneic stem cell transplantation. MiXCR was run by TCRdb on the RT-PCR reads, yielding one entry per CDR3 protein. The table has about a million distinct CDR3 sequences, roughly 17% seen once. This CDR3 contains 17 residues. Trimming at V came to 1 base and at J to 1 base, leaving 8 bases not matched to a gene. The germline V gene has CDR1 SGHRS and CDR2 YFSETQ. This clonotype originated in a human donor who was either an allogeneic HSCT recipient or a stem cell or donor lymphocyte infusion donor (not recorded which). It is not recorded whose cells these are; they may come from a transplant donor. The chain is built from TRBV5-1 and TRBJ2-7; 10 positions agree with TRBD2. The sequenced sample consisted of blood, either unsorted or a sorted T cell fraction (not recorded which). CDR3 DNA sequence: TGCGCCAGCAGCTTGTATCCTAGCGGGAGTCCATCCTACGAGCAGTACTTC. Translated: CASSLYPSGSPSYEQYF.